The T cell receptor beta chain under discussion was sequenced for a study of blood T cell repertoires in COVID-19. Study-level information: COVID-19 samples, acute and convalescent, were from the United States, Italy and Spain. In each case, the material was cDNA or gDNA derived from T cells, B-cell-depleted T cells, or PBMCs.

Per the authors' pipeline: The assay estimated nucleated cells by amplifying reference gene primers. Clones were read by immunoSEQ multiplex PCR, and TCRdb kept only the in-frame ones, dropping some. That table gives V, J and clone size, and the DNA gave D and trimming. Of 70,000 to 95,000 clones in the sample, around 81% are singletons; the top ten hold approximately 20%. Specimen: peripheral blood. The sequence was obtained from an elderly man with active or convalescent COVID-19.

DNA of the CDR3: TGTGCCAGTACCATGACGGGGAGCAATCAGCCCCAGCATTTT. Translated: CASTMTGSNQPQHF. The V call is TRBV19, the J call TRBJ1-5, with D uncertain. Germline CDR1 is LNHDA and CDR2 is SQIVND (reference sequence). V was pared by 7 bases and J by 1 base, with 11 bases between. CDR3 length: 14 residues.